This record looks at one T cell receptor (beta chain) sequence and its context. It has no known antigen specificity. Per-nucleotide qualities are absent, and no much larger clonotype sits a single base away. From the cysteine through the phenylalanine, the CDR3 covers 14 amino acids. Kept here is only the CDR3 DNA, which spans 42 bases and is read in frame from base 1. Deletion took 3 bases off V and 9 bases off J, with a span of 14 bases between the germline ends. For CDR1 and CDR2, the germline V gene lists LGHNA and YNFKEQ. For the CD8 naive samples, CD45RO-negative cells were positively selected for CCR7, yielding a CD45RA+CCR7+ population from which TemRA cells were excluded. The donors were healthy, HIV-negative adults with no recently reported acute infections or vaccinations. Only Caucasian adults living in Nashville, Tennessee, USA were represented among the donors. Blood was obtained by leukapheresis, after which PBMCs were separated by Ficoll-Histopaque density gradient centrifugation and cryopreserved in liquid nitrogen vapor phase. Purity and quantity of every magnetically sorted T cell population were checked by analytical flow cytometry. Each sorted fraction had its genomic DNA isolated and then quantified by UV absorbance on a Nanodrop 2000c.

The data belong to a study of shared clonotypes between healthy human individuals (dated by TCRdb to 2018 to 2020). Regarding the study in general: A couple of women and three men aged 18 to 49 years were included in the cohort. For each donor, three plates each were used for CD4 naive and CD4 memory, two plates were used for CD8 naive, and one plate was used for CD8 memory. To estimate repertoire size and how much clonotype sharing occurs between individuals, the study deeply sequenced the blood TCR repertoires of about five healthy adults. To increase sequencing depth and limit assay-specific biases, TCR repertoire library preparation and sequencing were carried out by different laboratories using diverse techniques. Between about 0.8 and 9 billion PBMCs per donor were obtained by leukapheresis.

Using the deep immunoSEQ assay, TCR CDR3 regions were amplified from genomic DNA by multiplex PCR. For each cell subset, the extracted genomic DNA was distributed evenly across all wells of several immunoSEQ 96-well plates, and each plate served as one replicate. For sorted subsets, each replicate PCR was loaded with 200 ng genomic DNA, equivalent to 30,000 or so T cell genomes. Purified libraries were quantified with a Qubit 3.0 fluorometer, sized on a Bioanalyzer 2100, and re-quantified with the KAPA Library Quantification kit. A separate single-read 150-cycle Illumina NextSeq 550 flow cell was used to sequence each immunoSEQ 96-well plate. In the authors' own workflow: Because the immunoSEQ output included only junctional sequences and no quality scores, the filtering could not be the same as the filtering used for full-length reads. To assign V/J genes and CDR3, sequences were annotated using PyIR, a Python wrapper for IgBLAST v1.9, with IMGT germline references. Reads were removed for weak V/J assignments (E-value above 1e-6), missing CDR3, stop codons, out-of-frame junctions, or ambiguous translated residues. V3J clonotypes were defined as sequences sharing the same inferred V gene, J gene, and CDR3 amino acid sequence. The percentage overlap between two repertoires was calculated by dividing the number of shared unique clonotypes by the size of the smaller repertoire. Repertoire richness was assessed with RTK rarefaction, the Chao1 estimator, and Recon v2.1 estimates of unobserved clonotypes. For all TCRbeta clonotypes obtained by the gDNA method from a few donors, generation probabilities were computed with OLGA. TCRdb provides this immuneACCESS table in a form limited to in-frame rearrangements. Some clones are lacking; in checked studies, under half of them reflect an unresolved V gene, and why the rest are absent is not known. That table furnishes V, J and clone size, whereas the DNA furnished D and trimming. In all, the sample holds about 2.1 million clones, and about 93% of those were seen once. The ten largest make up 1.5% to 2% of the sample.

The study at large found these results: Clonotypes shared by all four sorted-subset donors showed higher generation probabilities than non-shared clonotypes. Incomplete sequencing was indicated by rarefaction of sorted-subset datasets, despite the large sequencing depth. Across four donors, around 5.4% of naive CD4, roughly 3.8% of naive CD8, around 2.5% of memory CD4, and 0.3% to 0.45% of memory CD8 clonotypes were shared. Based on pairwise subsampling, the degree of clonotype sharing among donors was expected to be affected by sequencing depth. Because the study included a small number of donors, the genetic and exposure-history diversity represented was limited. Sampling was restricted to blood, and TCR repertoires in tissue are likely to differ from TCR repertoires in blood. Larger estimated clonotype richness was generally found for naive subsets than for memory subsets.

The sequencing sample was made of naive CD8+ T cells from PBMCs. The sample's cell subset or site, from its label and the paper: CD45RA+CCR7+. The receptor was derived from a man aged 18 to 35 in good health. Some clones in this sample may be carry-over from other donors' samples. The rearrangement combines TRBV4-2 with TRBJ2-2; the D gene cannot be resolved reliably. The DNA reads TGTGCCAGCAGCCAGGGAAGCCGGGTACGGGAGCTGTTTTTT. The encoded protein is CASSQGSRVRELFF.